In this sample, the clone carrying this T cell receptor beta chain turned up once. Its antigen is unknown. The data are from a study of post-analysis software for immune sequencing data. Study in general: The patients showed relapsing-remitting, secondary progressive and progressive-relapsing multiple sclerosis courses. Findings and caveats of the study: In patients, four to six TRBV segments were more frequent than in controls, with TRBV5-6, TRBV5-1 and TRBV20-1 among them. Strong same-batch co-clustering of samples appeared with F measure clustering. Controls showed significantly higher normalized Chao1 diversity than did multiple sclerosis patients.

TCR beta cDNA libraries included unique molecular identifiers. With roughly 1 to 10 million T cells as the source, a few hundred thousand cDNA molecules resulted. TCRdb analysed the PCR reads with MiXCR anew, one entry per CDR3 protein. In the table there are 820,000 or so distinct CDR3 sequences, 53% of which are singletons. Germline loops: CDR1 SGHRS, CDR2 YFSETQ. V was trimmed by 4 bases and J by 5 bases, leaving 13 bases between them. The CDR3 consists of 14 residues. The genes are TRBV5-1 and TRBJ2-1, with D possibly TRBD1 on 6 matching bases. Sequenced sample: blood. The source of this sequence is a girl under 18 with multiple sclerosis. CDR3 sequence (DNA): TGCGCCAGCAGCGGATTAACAGGGAACAATGAGCAGTTCTTC. Translating gives CASSGLTGNNEQFF.